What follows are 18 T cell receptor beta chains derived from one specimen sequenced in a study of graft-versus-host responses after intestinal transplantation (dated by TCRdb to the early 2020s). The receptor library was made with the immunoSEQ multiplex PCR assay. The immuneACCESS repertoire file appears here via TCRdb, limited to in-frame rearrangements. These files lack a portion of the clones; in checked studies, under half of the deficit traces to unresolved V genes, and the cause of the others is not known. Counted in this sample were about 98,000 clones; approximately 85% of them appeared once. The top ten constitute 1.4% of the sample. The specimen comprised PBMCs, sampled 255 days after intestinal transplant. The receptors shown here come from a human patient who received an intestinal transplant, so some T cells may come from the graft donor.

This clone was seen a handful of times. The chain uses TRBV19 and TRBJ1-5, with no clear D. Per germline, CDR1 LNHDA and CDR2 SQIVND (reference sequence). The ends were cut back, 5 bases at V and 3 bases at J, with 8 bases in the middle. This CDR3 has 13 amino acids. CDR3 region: CASSWSTNQPQHF. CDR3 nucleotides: TGTGCCAGTAGTTGGAGTACCAATCAGCCCCAGCATTTT.

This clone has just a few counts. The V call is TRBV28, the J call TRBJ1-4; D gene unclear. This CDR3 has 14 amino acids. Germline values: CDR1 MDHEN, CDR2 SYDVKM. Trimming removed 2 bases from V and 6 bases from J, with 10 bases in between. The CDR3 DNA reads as TGTGCCAGCAGTTTAGACCTGGAGTATGAAAAACTGTTTTTT. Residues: CASSLDLEYEKLFF.

In DNA, the CDR3 is TGTGCCAGCAGTTACTCCGCCGGGACAGGGGGATCTTGGCAGTACTTC. Protein product: CASSYSAGTGGSWQYF. The J gene is TRBJ2-7, the V gene TRBV6-5; TRBD1 matches at 11 bases. CDR3 length: 16 residues. Trimming removed 0 bases from V and 9 bases from J; junction bases left unmatched: 10. Looked up from germline, CDR1 is MNHEY and CDR2 is SVGAGI.

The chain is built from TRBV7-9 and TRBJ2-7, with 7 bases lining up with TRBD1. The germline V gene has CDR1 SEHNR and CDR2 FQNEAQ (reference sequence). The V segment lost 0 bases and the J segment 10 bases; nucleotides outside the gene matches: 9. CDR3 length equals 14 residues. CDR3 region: CASSLAGQGVIQYF. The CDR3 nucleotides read TGTGCCAGCAGCTTAGCCGGGCAGGGGGTCATACAGTACTTC.

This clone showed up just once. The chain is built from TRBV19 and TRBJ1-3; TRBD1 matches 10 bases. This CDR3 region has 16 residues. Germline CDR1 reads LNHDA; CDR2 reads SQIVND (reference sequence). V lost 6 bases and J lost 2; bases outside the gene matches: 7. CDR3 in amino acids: CASSRPGTGAGNTIYF. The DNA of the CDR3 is TGTGCCAGTAGCAGACCCGGGACAGGGGCTGGAAACACCATATATTTT.

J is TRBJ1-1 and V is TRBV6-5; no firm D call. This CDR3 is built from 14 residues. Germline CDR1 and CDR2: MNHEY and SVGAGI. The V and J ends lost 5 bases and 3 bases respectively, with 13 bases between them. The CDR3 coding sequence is TGTGCCAGCAGTCCCCTGAACCGAGACACTGAAGCTTTCTTT. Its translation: CASSPLNRDTEAFF.

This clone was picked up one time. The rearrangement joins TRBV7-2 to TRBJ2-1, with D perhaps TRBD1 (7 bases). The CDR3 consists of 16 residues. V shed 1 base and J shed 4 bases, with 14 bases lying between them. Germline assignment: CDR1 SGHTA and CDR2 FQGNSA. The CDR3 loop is CASSLEGGTAYNEQFF. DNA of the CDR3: TGTGCCAGCAGCTTAGAGGGCGGGACAGCTTACAATGAGCAGTTCTTC.

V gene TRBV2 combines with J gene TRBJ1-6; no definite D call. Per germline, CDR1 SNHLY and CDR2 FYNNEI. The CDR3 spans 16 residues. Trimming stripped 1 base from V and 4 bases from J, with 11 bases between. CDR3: CASSEVLGSYNSPLHF. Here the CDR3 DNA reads TGTGCCAGCAGTGAAGTTTTGGGCAGTTATAATTCACCCCTCCACTTT.

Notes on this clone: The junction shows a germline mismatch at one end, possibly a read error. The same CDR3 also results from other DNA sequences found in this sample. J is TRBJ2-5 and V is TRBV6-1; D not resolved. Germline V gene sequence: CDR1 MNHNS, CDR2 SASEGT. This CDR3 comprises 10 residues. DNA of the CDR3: TGTGCCAGCAGAGAAGAGACCCAGTACTTC. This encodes CASREETQYF.

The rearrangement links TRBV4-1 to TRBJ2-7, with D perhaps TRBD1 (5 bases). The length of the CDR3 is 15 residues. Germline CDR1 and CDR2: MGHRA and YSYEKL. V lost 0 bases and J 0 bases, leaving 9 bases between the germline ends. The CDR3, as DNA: TGCGCCAGCAGCCAAGAAGGGGCTGGCTCCTACGAGCAGTACTTC. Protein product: CASSQEGAGSYEQYF.

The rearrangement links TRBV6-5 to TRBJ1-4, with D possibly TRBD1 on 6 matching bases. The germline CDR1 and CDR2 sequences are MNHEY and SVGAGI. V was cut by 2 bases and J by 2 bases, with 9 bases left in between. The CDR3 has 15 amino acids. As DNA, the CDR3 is TGTGCCAGCAGTTACGAGGGGGGGACTAATGAAAAACTGTTTTTT. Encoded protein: CASSYEGGTNEKLFF.

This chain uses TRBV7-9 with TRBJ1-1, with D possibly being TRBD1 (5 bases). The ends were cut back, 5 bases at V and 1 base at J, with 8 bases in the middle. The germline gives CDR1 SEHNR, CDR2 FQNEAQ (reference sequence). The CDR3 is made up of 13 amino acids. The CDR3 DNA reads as TGTGCCAGCAGCCCCCAGGGGAACACTGAAGCTTTCTTT. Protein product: CASSPQGNTEAFF.

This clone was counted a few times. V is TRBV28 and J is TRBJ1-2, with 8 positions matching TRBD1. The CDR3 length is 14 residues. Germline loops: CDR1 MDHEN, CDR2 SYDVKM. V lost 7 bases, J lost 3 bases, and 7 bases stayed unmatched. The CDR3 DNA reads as TGTGCCAGCAAAGACAGGGGTTGGGACTATGGCTACACCTTC. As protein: CASKDRGWDYGYTF.

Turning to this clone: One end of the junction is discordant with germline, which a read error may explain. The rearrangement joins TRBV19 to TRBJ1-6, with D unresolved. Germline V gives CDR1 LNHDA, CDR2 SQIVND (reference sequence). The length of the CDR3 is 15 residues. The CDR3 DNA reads TGTGCCAGTAGTATAGTATTTACTTTCACCGCCCCGCGCGAGTTT. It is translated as CASSIVFTFTAPREF.

The CDR3 bases are TGTGCCAGCAGCCGGGGGGTCCCCACGGTGTATCAGCCCCAGCATTTT. Its protein product is CASSRGVPTVYQPQHF. V is TRBV5-8 and J is TRBJ1-5, with a possible D match to TRBD1 (5 bases). Looked up from germline, CDR1 is SGHTS and CDR2 is YDEGEE. The length of the CDR3 is 16 residues. Trimming removed 4 bases from V and 5 bases from J, with 19 bases in between.

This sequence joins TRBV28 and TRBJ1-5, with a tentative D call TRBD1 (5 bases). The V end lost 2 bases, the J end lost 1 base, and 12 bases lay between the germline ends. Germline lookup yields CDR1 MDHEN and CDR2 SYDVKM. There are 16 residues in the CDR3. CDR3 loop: CASSLGQGGSNQPQHF. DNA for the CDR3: TGTGCCAGCAGTTTAGGGCAGGGTGGGAGCAATCAGCCCCAGCATTTT.

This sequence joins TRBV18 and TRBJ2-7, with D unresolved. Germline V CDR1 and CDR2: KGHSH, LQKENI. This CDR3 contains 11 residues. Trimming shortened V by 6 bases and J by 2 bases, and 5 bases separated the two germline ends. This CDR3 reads CASSSTYEQYF. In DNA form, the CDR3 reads TGTGCCAGCTCGTCTACCTACGAGCAGTACTTC.

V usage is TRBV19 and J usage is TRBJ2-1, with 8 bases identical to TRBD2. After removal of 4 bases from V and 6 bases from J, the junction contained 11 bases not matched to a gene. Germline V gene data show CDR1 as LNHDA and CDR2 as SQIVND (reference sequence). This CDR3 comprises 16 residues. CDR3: CASSTLPGLGRNEQFF. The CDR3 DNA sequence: TGTGCCAGTAGTACACTACCGGGACTAGGTCGCAATGAGCAGTTCTTC.